These T cell receptor beta chains were read from a single sample in a study of blood T cell repertoires in COVID-19. Clones were read by immunoSEQ multiplex PCR, and TCRdb kept only the in-frame ones, dropping some. The profile shows about 38,000 clones, 87% of them singletons. The sample was peripheral blood. These receptors all stem from a man in his sixties with COVID-19, enrolled during active disease. Each CDR3 is given with its conserved first and last residue. A D gene is named only where the DNA matches it firmly. The listing skips clone size in some rows; elsewhere it reads once, few, many or a size class.

TRBV4-1	.	TRBJ2-1	TRBD2	CASSRATSDPYNEQFF	TGCGCCAGCAGCCGCGCAACTAGCGACCCCTACAATGAGCAGTTCTTC
TRBV6-2/TRBV6-3	.	TRBJ1-5	.	CASSLLSNQPQHF	TGTGCCAGCAGTTTACTAAGCAATCAGCCCCAGCATTTT
TRBV28	.	TRBJ1-4	.	CASSSGGAAQDDNEKLFF	TGTGCCAGCAGTTCGGGAGGGGCGGCACAGGATGATAATGAAAAACTGTTTTTT
TRBV24-1	.	TRBJ2-3	.	CATSTRRGTDTQYF	TGTGCCACCTCAACCCGGCGGGGCACAGATACGCAGTATTTT
TRBV9	.	TRBJ1-1	.	CASSVQGGGGEAFF	TGTGCCAGCAGCGTCCAAGGAGGAGGTGGGGAAGCTTTCTTT
TRBV9	.	TRBJ1-1	.	CASSALDSPRTEAFF	TGTGCCAGCAGCGCCCTGGACAGCCCTCGGACTGAAGCTTTCTTT
TRBV6-4	.	TRBJ1-1	.	CASRPTANTEAFF	TGTGCCAGCAGGCCTACAGCGAACACTGAAGCTTTCTTT
TRBV11-3	.	TRBJ1-2	.	CASTLTRENGYTF	TGTGCCAGCACCCTGACAAGGGAGAATGGCTACACCTTC
TRBV5-5	.	TRBJ1-5	.	CASSLWGPAGTRNQPQHF	TGTGCCAGCAGCTTGTGGGGGCCCGCAGGGACCCGCAATCAGCCCCAGCATTTT
TRBV6-5	once	TRBJ2-1	TRBD2	CASSYSPTTSSNEQFF	TGTGCCAGCAGTTACAGCCCGACGACTAGCAGCAATGAGCAGTTCTTC